These T cell receptor beta chains were read from a single sample in a study of spatial heterogeneity in lung cancer. TCRdb called the 5' RACE reads again in MiXCR, with one record for every CDR3 protein. The data contain about 120,000 distinct CDR3 sequences, over 9% of them seen just once; the ten biggest clones take up 16%. The source was PBMCs, collected at follow-up. These receptor sequences come from a male donor with early-stage non-small cell lung cancer. CDR3s include the opening cysteine and the closing phenylalanine or tryptophan. A D gene is named only where the DNA matches it firmly. Clone sizes are given selectively: once, few, many, or a class where the clone is expanded.

.,TRBV9,17,.,TRBJ2-6,TGTGCCAGCAGCTCTCGGGACACCTTCTCTGGGGCCAACGTCCTGACTTTC,CASSSRDTFSGANVLTF
.,TRBV28,11,.,TRBJ1-1,TGTGCCAGCAGTTTTGGGAGGGTAGCTTTCTTT,CASSFGRVAFF
.,TRBV3-1,12,.,TRBJ1-2,TGTGCCAGCAGCCAAGGGGAATACGGCTACACCTTC,CASSQGEYGYTF
.,TRBV20-1,16,TRBD2,TRBJ2-5,TGCAGTGCTACCCCCAGACTAGCGGCCCCTCGTGAGACCCAGTACTTC,CSATPRLAAPRETQYF
.,TRBV18,15,TRBD2,TRBJ2-7,TGTGCCAGCTCACCGGGTAGCGGGGGAGCCTACGAGCAGTACTTC,CASSPGSGGAYEQYF
many,TRBV5-1,14,.,TRBJ2-1,TGCGCCAGCAGCTTGGACGGACTTTACAATGAGCAGTTCTTC,CASSLDGLYNEQFF
many,TRBV6-6,16,TRBD1,TRBJ1-1,TGTGCCAGCAGTTTACCCAGGACAGGGGTGAGCACTGAAGCTTTCTTT,CASSLPRTGVSTEAFF
many,TRBV5-5,13,.,TRBJ2-7,TGTGCCAGCAGCTTGGCTGCTTCCTACGAGCAGTACTTC,CASSLAASYEQYF
.,TRBV7-8,17,.,TRBJ2-1,TGTGCCAGCAGCTTACTAGGACGGAAACCTCCATACAATGAGCAGTTCTTC,CASSLLGRKPPYNEQFF
few,TRBV20-1,13,.,TRBJ2-3,TGCAGTGCTAGACCACAAATCACAGATACGCAGTATTTT,CSARPQITDTQYF
.,TRBV7-2,12,.,TRBJ2-3,TGTGCCAGCAGCGCCGACACAGATACGCAGTATTTT,CASSADTDTQYF
.,TRBV7-2,16,TRBD2,TRBJ2-5,TGTGCCAGCAGCTTGAGCGGGGGCCTAAGGGGAGAGACCCAGTACTTC,CASSLSGGLRGETQYF
many,TRBV7-2,15,.,TRBJ1-4,TGTGCCAGCAGCAGAACCGGGACAACAAATGAAAAACTGTTTTTT,CASSRTGTTNEKLFF
few,TRBV5-1,14,TRBD1,TRBJ2-7,TGCGCCAGCAGCGCGGGGGACAGGGCCTACGAGCAGTACTTC,CASSAGDRAYEQYF
few,TRBV2,13,.,TRBJ2-4,TGTGCCAGCAGGGCAGGGAGAGATAACATTCAGTACTTC,CASRAGRDNIQYF
.,TRBV7-2,15,TRBD1,TRBJ2-7,TGTGCCAGCAGCCGAGAGACCCGGGACAGCGATGAGCAGTACTTC,CASSRETRDSDEQYF
.,TRBV12-3/TRBV12-4,15,.,TRBJ1-4,TGTGCCAGCAGTTATACCGGACAGTTGGGAGAAAAACTGTTTTTT,CASSYTGQLGEKLFF
few,TRBV29-1,12,TRBD1,TRBJ2-5,TGCAGCGTCCACAGGGGCCAAGAGACCCAGTACTTC,CSVHRGQETQYF
.,TRBV3-1,14,.,TRBJ1-1,TGTGCCAGCAAGGGGAGAGGAATGAACACTGAAGCTTTCTTT,CASKGRGMNTEAFF
few,TRBV28,15,TRBD1,TRBJ1-5,TGTGCCAGCAGTCCGGGACAGGGGGTCAATCAGCCCCAGCATTTT,CASSPGQGVNQPQHF
many,TRBV5-1,15,TRBD1,TRBJ1-2,TGCGCCAGCAGCCGACAGGGACGGACAGTCGATGGCTACACCTTC,CASSRQGRTVDGYTF
few,TRBV5-4,15,.,TRBJ2-3,TGTGCCAGCAGCTTTTGGCAGGGATTCACAGATACGCAGTATTTT,CASSFWQGFTDTQYF